Described below is a single TCR beta chain sequence and its context. It lacks a known antigen. Base qualities are missing; no much larger clone stands one base away. This specimen comes from a study of blood T cell repertoires in COVID-19 (dated by TCRdb to about 2020). Study-wide context: Samples covering the acute and convalescent phases of COVID-19 were provided by collaborators in the United States, Italy and Spain. The sample metadata nearly always contained a de-identified subject ID, COVID-19 status, age in years and sex. The repertoires were released in a freely available public database intended as a resource for research on the immune response to SARS-CoV-2. Where available, HLA class I and class II types were taken from metadata supplied by the sample provider and were not determined by assay-based typing. The dataset comprised deeply sampled blood TCRbeta repertoires from subjects exposed to, actively infected with, or recovered from COVID-19. The samples were drawn from two sources: the first 160 participants of the ongoing ImmuneRACE study, and 1,200 or so subjects contributed by 6 global collaborators. The prospective study material was composed of cDNA or gDNA derived from T cells, B-cell-depleted T cells, or PBMCs. What the research found in general, with its limitations: The amount of clinical and demographic metadata varied by source and participant and was provided uncurated.

Collaborating institutions collected whole blood in K2EDTA tubes following their own protocols. For TCRbeta analysis, collaborators shipped samples in one of three forms: frozen whole blood, isolated PBMCs, or DNA extracted from either of those sample types. The immunoSEQ Assay, a bias-controlled multiplex PCR, was used to amplify TCRbeta CDR3 regions from genomic DNA. On the authors' methods: The number of nucleated cells in each sample was estimated from the amplification of reference gene primers within the assay. To quantify the absolute abundance of each unique TCRbeta CDR3 rearrangement, sequence reads were collapsed and filtered. For each sample, productive Simpson clonality was calculated as the square root of Simpson's diversity index across productive rearrangements. In TCRdb, the immuneACCESS table is reduced to in-frame sequences with V and J assigned. These tables do not hold every clone; where another copy was compared, an unresolved V gene accounts for under half, and the others remain unexplained. Clonal size and the V and J genes are those of that table, whereas D and trimming came from the DNA. The sample table shows about 520,000 clones, and over 75% are seen once. Approximately 3.4% of the sample is in the top ten clones.

The sample was peripheral blood. The source is a human donor in a cohort sampled during active COVID-19.

The CDR3 sequence is CASSDRQGASYEQYF. In nucleotide form, the sequence is TGTGCCAGCAGCGACCGACAGGGGGCATCCTACGAGCAGTACTTC. In this chain, TRBV6-2 or TRBV6-3 is recombined with TRBJ2-7; a stretch of 10 junction bases matches TRBD1. The germline V gene supplies CDR1 MNHEY and CDR2 SVGEGT. The CDR3 sequence holds 15 residues, the cysteine and phenylalanine included. Of all the DNA, just the CDR3 is kept, 45 bases in frame from base 1. The germline V end is reduced by 6 bases and the J end by 1 base; junction bases left unmatched: 6.